Each of the 25 T cell receptor beta chains below was sequenced from the same sample in a study of CD8 T cells in ankylosing spondylitis. Study-wide findings and caveats: What appeared characteristic of ankylosing spondylitis blood was a TCR beta motif of fewer than ten highly homologous variants.

TCRdb reprocessed the 5' RACE reads via MiXCR and lists one record per CDR3 protein. The sample contains a few hundred thousand distinct CDR3 sequences, 6.5% to 10% of which appear only once. Which antigens these TCRs recognize remains unknown. Sequencing input: blood, either unsorted or a sorted T cell fraction (not recorded which). The receptor set was obtained from a male donor with ankylosing spondylitis.

Only a few counts were recorded for this clonotype. V and J are TRBV29-1 and TRBJ2-3; 9 bases are a match to TRBD2. Germline assignment: CDR1 SQVTM and CDR2 ANQGSEA. The trim removed 6 bases at V and 3 bases at J, leaving 10 bases unmatched. The CDR3 is 15 amino acids. In DNA form, the CDR3 reads TGCAGCGTGGTAGGAGGGGCGGGAGGGACAGATACGCAGTATTTT. Translation: CSVVGGAGGTDTQYF.

V gene TRBV7-9 combines with J gene TRBJ1-4; D is uncertain. Germline V lookup: CDR1 SEHNR, CDR2 FQNEAQ (reference sequence). Trimming pared 5 bases from V and 7 bases from J, leaving 17 bases between. The CDR3 is made up of 15 amino acids. CDR3 bases: TGTGCCAGCAGCGGCGGTGCTGGGAACGGTGAAAAACTGTTTTTT. Translation gives CASSGGAGNGEKLFF.

This clonotype was detected many times. The chain employs TRBV6-5 and TRBJ1-1; no definite D call. Looked up from germline, CDR1 is MNHEY and CDR2 is SVGAGI. CDR3 length: 11 residues. V lost 2 bases, J lost 11 bases, and 9 bases lay in between. CDR3 in amino acids: CASSYGVRAFF. CDR3 DNA sequence: TGTGCCAGCAGTTACGGAGTGAGGGCTTTCTTT.

This sequence joins TRBV6-4 and TRBJ2-1; tentatively, D is TRBD1 or TRBD2 (6 bases each). Germline CDR1 and CDR2: MRHNA and SNTAGT. The V and J ends lost 3 bases and 8 bases respectively, with 20 bases between them. The CDR3 is 16 residues long. The CDR3 spells CASSEVERRGLYEQFF. The CDR3 nucleotides are TGTGCCAGCAGTGAAGTCGAGCGGAGGGGGTTGTATGAGCAGTTCTTC.

The table lists this clonotype with many counts. The V call is TRBV28, the J call TRBJ1-5; D is undetermined. The CDR3 runs to 14 residues. Germline V gene lookup returns CDR1 MDHEN and CDR2 SYDVKM. V was pared by 6 bases and J by 3 bases, with 12 bases between. DNA for the CDR3: TGTGCCAGCAGCCCCGGACCGCACAATCAGCCCCAGCATTTT. Residues: CASSPGPHNQPQHF.

This clonotype occurred many times. The chain couples TRBV29-1 to TRBJ2-1, with TRBD2 identical over 10 bases. The CDR3 is 15 residues long. CDR1 and CDR2 (germline): SQVTM, ANQGSEA. V gave up 2 bases and J gave up 5 bases; unmatched junction bases: 6. The CDR3 bases are TGCAGCGTTGAAAGCGGGAGGGCCAGCCACAATGAGCAGTTCTTC. It specifies CSVESGRASHNEQFF.

The chain joins TRBV4-1 to TRBJ2-1; TRBD2 agrees at 11 bases. The CDR3 extends over 19 amino acids. Germline V lookup: CDR1 MGHRA, CDR2 YSYEKL. V lost 0 bases, J lost 2 bases, and 9 bases stayed unmatched. This CDR3 reads CASSQDSLAGGRTYNEQFF. The CDR3 DNA sequence: TGCGCCAGCAGCCAAGATAGTCTAGCGGGAGGACGCACCTACAATGAGCAGTTCTTC.

This clonotype was seen more than once but under ten times. For the CDR3, the DNA is TGCGCCAGCAGCTTAAGCTGGGCTGAGCAGTTCTTC. This translates into CASSLSWAEQFF. The rearrangement uses TRBV5-1 and TRBJ2-1, with D unresolved. The CDR3 has 12 residues. Trimming removed 2 bases from V and 9 bases from J, with 9 bases in between. The germline V gene has CDR1 SGHRS and CDR2 YFSETQ.

This sequence joins TRBV12-3 or TRBV12-4 and TRBJ2-3; TRBD1 matches 8 bases. The ends lost 3 bases at V and 4 bases at J; junction bases unmatched: 12. The CDR3 covers 17 residues. CDR3: CASSFSFGQGRPDTQYF. The DNA of the CDR3 is TGTGCCAGCAGTTTTAGTTTCGGACAGGGACGCCCAGATACGCAGTATTTT.

This clonotype was found many times. This chain joins TRBV5-1 and TRBJ2-1, with 9 bases fitting TRBD2. Germline CDR1 and CDR2: SGHRS and YFSETQ. The CDR3 runs 19 residues. The V and J ends lost 0 bases and 0 bases, in that order; junction bases with no gene match: 10. DNA of the CDR3: TGCGCCAGCAGCTTGGCGGACCGCCTAGCGGGACTCTCCTACAATGAGCAGTTCTTC. Its translation is CASSLADRLAGLSYNEQFF.

This clonotype was recorded at least ten times. The chain links TRBV13 to TRBJ1-5, with D possibly being TRBD1 (5 bases). Germline CDR1 is PRHDT and CDR2 is FYEKMQ (reference sequence). The CDR3 contains 17 residues. Trimming left V 5 bases short and J 2 bases short, with 19 bases between. Written as DNA, the CDR3 is TGTGCCAGCAGCCTCCGCGCCGGGGGGTATGGCAATCAGCCCCAGCATTTT. This gives the protein CASSLRAGGYGNQPQHF.

The chain employs TRBV7-3 and TRBJ2-7; 9 positions agree with TRBD2. J gave up 5 bases and V 5 bases, and 7 bases lay outside the gene matches. The germline gives CDR1 SGHTA, CDR2 FQGTGA. The CDR3 runs 14 residues. CDR3 residues: CASSPGTSRHEQYF. CDR3 nucleotides: TGTGCCAGCAGCCCCGGGACTAGCAGGCACGAGCAGTACTTC.

The chain joins TRBV29-1 to TRBJ2-3, with 9 bases aligning to TRBD1. CDR1 is SQVTM and CDR2 is ANQGSEA in the germline V gene. The CDR3 is 15 amino acids. J lost 5 bases, V lost 7 bases, and 13 bases had no gene match. The CDR3, as DNA: TGCAGCGCCCAGCCCTCCGGGACAGGGCGAGATACGCAGTATTTT. Translated, it gives CSAQPSGTGRDTQYF.

The rearrangement links TRBV5-5 to TRBJ2-1; D is unresolved. V gave up 4 bases and J gave up 0 bases, with 8 bases separating them. The length of the CDR3 is 14 residues. The V gene's germline CDR1 is SGHKS and CDR2 YYEKEE (reference sequence). The CDR3 DNA sequence: TGTGCCAGCAGCGTCGACCCCTCCTACAATGAGCAGTTCTTC. Translation gives CASSVDPSYNEQFF.

This clonotype was picked up many times. The rearrangement joins TRBV5-1 to TRBJ2-7; D is undetermined. This CDR3 is 13 amino acids long. Trimming stripped 0 bases from V and 4 bases from J, with 8 bases between. CDR1 is SGHRS, CDR2 YFSETQ, per germline. DNA of the CDR3: TGCGCCAGCAGCTTGGCTGACCCGTACGAGCAGTACTTC. It is translated as CASSLADPYEQYF.

This clonotype was found many times. The V call is TRBV3-1, the J call TRBJ2-1; a possible D gene is TRBD2 (6 bases). Between the trimmed V and J ends, which lost 4 bases and 8 bases, there was a span of 18 bases. Germline-derived CDR1 and CDR2 are LGHDT and YNNKEL (reference sequence). This CDR3 comprises 15 residues. This chain's CDR3 is CASSRTGLRGDEQFF. The CDR3 bases are TGTGCCAGCAGCCGAACGGGACTCCGAGGAGATGAGCAGTTCTTC.

This clonotype came up a few times. V and J are TRBV12-3 or TRBV12-4 and TRBJ1-4; a possible D gene is TRBD1 (6 bases). V gave up 5 bases and J gave up 3 bases, with 13 bases separating them. The CDR3 totals 15 residues. CDR3 nucleotide sequence: TGTGCCAGCAGTCAATTACAGGGTTCTAATGAAAAACTGTTTTTT. This codes for CASSQLQGSNEKLFF.

V is TRBV30 and J is TRBJ2-4; D may be TRBD1 (6 bases). Between the trimmed V and J ends, which lost 0 bases and 0 bases, there was a span of 12 bases. This CDR3 spans 16 amino acids. CDR1 and CDR2 from the germline V gene are GTSNPN and SVGIG (reference sequence). CDR3 in DNA: TGTGCCTGGAGTGTAAGGACAGTTCTAGCCAAAAACATTCAGTACTTC. It translates to CAWSVRTVLAKNIQYF.

This clonotype came up a few times. The chain is built from TRBV7-2 and TRBJ1-2, with D hard to call. Trimming removed 1 base at V and 7 bases at J, with 13 bases between. Per germline, CDR1 SGHTA and CDR2 FQGNSA. The CDR3 consists of 14 residues. The CDR3 loop reads CASSLVLAPGGYTF. The CDR3 DNA sequence: TGTGCCAGCAGCTTAGTCTTGGCCCCGGGTGGCTACACCTTC.

V is TRBV29-1 and J is TRBJ2-2, with 9 bases fitting TRBD1. Trimming removed 4 bases from V and 1 base from J; junction bases left unmatched: 7. Germline V gene sequence: CDR1 SQVTM, CDR2 ANQGSEA. The CDR3 loop spans 16 amino acids. CDR3 DNA: TGCAGCGTTGTAACAGGGGGCGCGGTGAACACCGGGGAGCTGTTTTTT. Protein product: CSVVTGGAVNTGELFF.

The rearrangement links TRBV20-1 to TRBJ1-1, with a weak D call TRBD1 (5 bases). The CDR3 is 14 amino acids. The V gene lost 0 bases and the J gene lost 5 bases, with 13 bases spanning the gap. CDR1 and CDR2 (germline): DFQATT, SNEGSKA (reference sequence). The CDR3: CSARDSGRETEAFF. The CDR3 nucleotides read TGCAGTGCTAGAGATTCGGGGCGCGAGACTGAAGCTTTCTTT.

This clonotype was counted only a few times. J is TRBJ2-1 and V is TRBV27, with a possible D match to TRBD2 (6 bases). Trimming left V 10 bases short and J 2 bases short, with 18 bases between. Per germline, CDR1 MNHEY and CDR2 SMNVEV (reference sequence). CDR3 length: 15 amino acids. The CDR3 region has the DNA TGTGCCATTAAAGAACAGGAGGGGCCCTACAATGAGCAGTTCTTC. This sequence encodes CAIKEQEGPYNEQFF.

This rearrangement joins TRBV7-2 to TRBJ2-7; possible D gene TRBD2, 5 bases. This CDR3 is built from 15 residues. The V and J ends lost 1 base and 0 bases respectively, with 10 bases between them. The germline V gene encodes CDR1 SGHTA and CDR2 FQGNSA. The CDR3 sequence: CASSLDAGNSYEQYF. The CDR3 region has the DNA TGTGCCAGCAGCTTAGACGCGGGCAACTCCTACGAGCAGTACTTC.

This chain joins TRBV5-6 and TRBJ2-7, with D perhaps matching TRBD2 (6 bases). The CDR3 runs 15 residues. V lost 0 bases to trimming and J lost 3 bases, with 13 bases between them. CDR1 is SGHDT, CDR2 YYEEEE, per germline. This chain's CDR3 is CASSLGPTRNYEQYF. CDR3 DNA: TGTGCCAGCAGCTTGGGACCGACTAGGAACTACGAGCAGTACTTC.

Ten or more counts support this clonotype. The chain employs TRBV18 and TRBJ2-3; possible D gene TRBD1, 5 bases. Trimming removed 2 bases at V and 7 bases at J, with 13 bases between. Germline-derived CDR1 and CDR2 are KGHSH and LQKENI. The CDR3 is 14 amino acids. CDR3 amino acids: CASSPLLHRNTQYF. The CDR3 DNA sequence: TGTGCCAGCTCACCATTATTGCACAGGAATACGCAGTATTTT.